Sequencing of this TCR beta chain was carried out in a study of Graves' ophthalmopathy and Graves' hyperthyroidism. This clonotype occurred many times. If patients had other autoimmune diseases, uncontrolled infections, pregnancy or lactation, they were excluded. Amplification of TCR beta CDR3 regions used RNA transcripts. First-round RT-PCR used HTBI primers; second-round multiplex PCR followed. Using its own MiXCR run on the multiplex PCR reads, TCRdb lists one record per CDR3 protein. Seen here are over 450,000 distinct CDR3 sequences, roughly 14% observed once, and the top ten hold about a tenth. The CDR3 runs to 15 residues. Trimming stripped 1 base from V and 0 bases from J, with 11 bases between. Germline CDR1 reads SGHRS; CDR2 reads YFSETQ.

The chain joins TRBV5-1 to TRBJ2-7; TRBD1 or TRBD2 may be the D gene (6 bases each). The clonotype originates from a woman in her twenties or thirties with Graves' ophthalmopathy. The source material was blood. As DNA, the CDR3 is TGCGCCAGCAGCTTGTGGGGGGACAACTCCTACGAGCAGTACTTC. As protein: CASSLWGDNSYEQYF.